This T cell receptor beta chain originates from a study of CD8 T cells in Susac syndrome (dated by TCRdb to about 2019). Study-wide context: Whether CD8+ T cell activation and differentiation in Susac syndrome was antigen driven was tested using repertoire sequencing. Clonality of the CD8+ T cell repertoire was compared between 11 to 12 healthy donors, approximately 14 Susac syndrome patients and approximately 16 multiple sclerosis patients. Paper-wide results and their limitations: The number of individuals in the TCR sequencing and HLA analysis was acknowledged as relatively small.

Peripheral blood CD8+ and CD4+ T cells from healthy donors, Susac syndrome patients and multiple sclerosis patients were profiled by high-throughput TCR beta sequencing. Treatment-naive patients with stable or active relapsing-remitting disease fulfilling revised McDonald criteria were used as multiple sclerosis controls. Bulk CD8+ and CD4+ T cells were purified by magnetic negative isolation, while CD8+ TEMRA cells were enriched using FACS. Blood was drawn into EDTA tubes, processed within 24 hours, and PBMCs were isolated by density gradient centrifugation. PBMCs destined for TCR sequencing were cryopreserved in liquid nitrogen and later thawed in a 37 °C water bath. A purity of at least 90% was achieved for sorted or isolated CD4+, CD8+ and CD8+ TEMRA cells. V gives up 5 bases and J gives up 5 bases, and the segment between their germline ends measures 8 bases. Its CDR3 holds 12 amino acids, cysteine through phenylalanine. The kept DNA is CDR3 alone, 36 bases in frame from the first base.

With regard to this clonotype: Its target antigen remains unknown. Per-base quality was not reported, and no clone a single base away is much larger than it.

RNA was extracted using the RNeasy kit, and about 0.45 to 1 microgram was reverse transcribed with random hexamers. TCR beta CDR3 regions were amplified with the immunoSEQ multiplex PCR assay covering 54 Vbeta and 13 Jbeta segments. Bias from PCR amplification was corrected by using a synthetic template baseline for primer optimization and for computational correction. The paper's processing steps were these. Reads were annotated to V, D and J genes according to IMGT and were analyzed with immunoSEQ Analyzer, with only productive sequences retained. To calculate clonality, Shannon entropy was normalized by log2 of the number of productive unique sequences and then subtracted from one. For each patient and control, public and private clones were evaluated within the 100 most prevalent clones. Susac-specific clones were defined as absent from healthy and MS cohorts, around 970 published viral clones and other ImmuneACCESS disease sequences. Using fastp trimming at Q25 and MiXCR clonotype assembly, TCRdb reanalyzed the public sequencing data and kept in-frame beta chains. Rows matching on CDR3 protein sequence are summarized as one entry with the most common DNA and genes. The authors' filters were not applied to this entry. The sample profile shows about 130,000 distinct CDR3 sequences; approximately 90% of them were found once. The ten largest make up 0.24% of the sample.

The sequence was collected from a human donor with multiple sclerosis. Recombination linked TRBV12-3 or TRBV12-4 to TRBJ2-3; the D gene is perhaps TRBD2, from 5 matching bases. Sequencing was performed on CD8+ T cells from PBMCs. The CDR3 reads CASSDGLDTQYF. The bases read TGTGCCAGCAGTGACGGACTAGATACGCAGTATTTT.